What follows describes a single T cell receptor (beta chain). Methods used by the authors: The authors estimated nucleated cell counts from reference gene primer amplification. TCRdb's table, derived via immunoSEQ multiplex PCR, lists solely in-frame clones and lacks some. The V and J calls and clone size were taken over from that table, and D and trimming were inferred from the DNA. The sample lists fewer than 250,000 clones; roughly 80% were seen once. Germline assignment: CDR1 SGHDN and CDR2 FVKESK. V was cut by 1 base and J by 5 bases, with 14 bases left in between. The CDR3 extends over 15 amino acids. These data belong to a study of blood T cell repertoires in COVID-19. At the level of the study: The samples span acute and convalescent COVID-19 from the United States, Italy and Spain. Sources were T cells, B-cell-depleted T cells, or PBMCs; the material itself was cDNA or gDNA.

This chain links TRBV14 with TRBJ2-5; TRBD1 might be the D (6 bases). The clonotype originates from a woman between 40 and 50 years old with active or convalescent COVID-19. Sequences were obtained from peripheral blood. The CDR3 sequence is CASSQATGSWETQYF. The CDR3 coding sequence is TGTGCCAGCAGCCAAGCCACAGGGAGCTGGGAGACCCAGTACTTC.